The 26 T cell receptor beta chains in this list originate from one sample, sequenced in a study of shared clonotypes between healthy human individuals. Profiling relied on immunoSEQ multiplex PCR, and the TCRdb table lists in-frame clones only, not all of them. This table has hundreds of thousands of clones, 85% to 95% appearing once. CD45RO-negative, CCR7-selected cells formed the naive CD8 fraction, which excluded terminally differentiated effector memory CD45RA+ cells. The sample was naive CD8+ T cells sorted from blood. The receptors stem from a woman in her twenties or thirties in good health.

This sequence joins TRBV27 and TRBJ1-2; D is ambiguous. The germline gives CDR1 MNHEY, CDR2 SMNVEV (reference sequence). This CDR3 is built from 11 residues. For the CDR3, the DNA is TGTCCCTGGTTGGAGAACTATGGCTACACCTTC. It translates to CPWLENYGYTF.

This chain connects TRBV4-1 to TRBJ2-3; D gene ambiguous. Per germline, CDR1 MGHRA and CDR2 YSYEKL. The CDR3 is 18 amino acids. V lost 1 base to trimming and J lost 0 bases, with 17 bases between them. The CDR3 DNA is TGCGCCAGCAGCCAAGTGCTCATGTGGGAATGGAGCACAGATACGCAGTATTTT. Its protein product is CASSQVLMWEWSTDTQYF.

V gene TRBV30 combines with J gene TRBJ1-1, with D perhaps TRBD1 (5 bases). V lost 0 bases, J lost 6 bases, and 11 bases lay in between. Germline assignment: CDR1 GTSNPN and CDR2 SVGIG (reference sequence). CDR3 size: 13 residues. CDR3 nucleotide sequence: TGTGCCTGGAGTGTCGGGGGAGTCGCTGAAGCTTTCTTT. It encodes CAWSVGGVAEAFF.

Concerning this clone itself: The sample holds other DNA sequences that translate to the same CDR3. The chain uses TRBV10-3 and TRBJ2-2; 9 positions match TRBD1. From germline, CDR1 is ENHRY and CDR2 SYGVKD. This CDR3 comprises 15 residues. The trim removed 6 bases at V and 1 base at J, leaving 3 bases unmatched. The CDR3 region has the DNA TGTGCCATCAGCCCGGACAGGGGGAACACCGGGGAGCTGTTTTTT. It is translated as CAISPDRGNTGELFF.

The gene calls are TRBV7-7 and TRBJ2-7; D is unresolved. Trimming removed 0 bases from V and 2 bases from J, with 2 bases in between. This CDR3 spans 12 amino acids. Germline values: CDR1 SSHAT, CDR2 FNYEAQ (reference sequence). The CDR3 loop is CASSLAPYEQYF. The DNA of the CDR3 is TGTGCCAGCAGCTTAGCCCCCTACGAGCAGTACTTC.

The chain links TRBV5-8 to TRBJ2-1, with a possible D match to TRBD2 (6 bases). Trimming took off 1 base at V and 6 bases at J, with 14 bases between the two ends. Germline CDR1 and CDR2: SGHTS and YDEGEE. The length of the CDR3 is 15 residues. The chain's CDR3 is CASSLTLRRANEQFF. Written as DNA, the CDR3 is TGTGCCAGCAGCTTGACACTACGGAGGGCCAATGAGCAGTTCTTC.

This clone has a single count. The chain links TRBV5-1 to TRBJ2-3; possible D gene TRBD2, 6 bases. Germline lookup yields CDR1 SGHRS and CDR2 YFSETQ. This CDR3 spans 18 amino acids. Trimming took 0 bases from V and 1 from J, leaving 18 bases between them. This CDR3 reads CASSLVAGLALRTDTQYF. The CDR3 coding sequence is TGCGCCAGCAGCTTGGTGGCGGGATTGGCATTACGCACAGATACGCAGTATTTT.

V is TRBV28 and J is TRBJ1-1; D ambiguous. The CDR3 extends over 16 amino acids. Between the trimmed V and J ends, which lost 2 bases and 0 bases, there was a span of 13 bases. Germline V gene data show CDR1 as MDHEN and CDR2 as SYDVKM. The CDR3 sequence: CASSLLGLSMNTEAFF. In DNA form, the CDR3 reads TGTGCCAGCAGTTTACTTGGGCTCTCCATGAACACTGAAGCTTTCTTT. Looking up the rest from reference TRBV28 and TRBJ1-1 gives the full variable domain: DVKVTQSSRYLVKRTGEKVFLECVQDMDHENMFWYRQDPGLGLRLIYFSYDVKMKEKGDIPEGYSVSREKKERFSLILESASTNQTSMYLCASSLLGLSMNTEAFFGQGTRLTVV.

This chain joins TRBV27 and TRBJ2-1; TRBD2 aligns across 10 bases. J gave up 0 bases and V 9 bases, and 8 bases lay outside the gene matches. The germline V gene encodes CDR1 MNHEY and CDR2 SMNVEV (reference sequence). The CDR3 totals 16 residues. CDR3 sequence reads: CASKIAGGPSYNEQFF. CDR3 in DNA: TGTGCCAGTAAGATAGCGGGAGGTCCCTCCTACAATGAGCAGTTCTTC.

This chain's CDR3 is CASSPGPAAFPAYEQYF. For the CDR3, the DNA is TGTGCCAGTAGCCCCGGTCCAGCGGCCTTCCCGGCCTACGAGCAGTACTTC. This sequence joins TRBV19 and TRBJ2-7, with a tentative D call TRBD2 (5 bases). Trimming left V 6 bases short and J 2 bases short, with 23 bases between. CDR1 is LNHDA and CDR2 is SQIVND in the germline V gene (reference sequence). CDR3 size: 17 residues. Full variable domain (missing parts from reference TRBV19 and TRBJ2-7): DGGITQSPKYLFRKEGQNVTLSCEQNLNHDAMYWYRQDPGQGLRLIYYSQIVNDFQKGDIAEGYSVSREKKESFPLTVTSAQKNPTAFYLCASSPGPAAFPAYEQYFGPGTRLTVT.

The chain links TRBV11-2 to TRBJ2-7; 11 bases are a match to TRBD2. CDR1 SGHAT and CDR2 FQNNGV come from the germline V gene. V dropped 1 base and J dropped 2; count of bases not matched to a gene: 1. This CDR3 is 15 amino acids long. Here the CDR3 reads CASSLASGRTYEQYF. CDR3 DNA sequence: TGTGCCAGCAGCTTAGCTAGCGGGAGGACCTACGAGCAGTACTTC.

The rearrangement uses TRBV19 and TRBJ1-4, with D possibly matching TRBD1 (5 bases). Per germline, CDR1 LNHDA and CDR2 SQIVND (reference sequence). Between the trimmed V and J ends, which lost 2 bases and 2 bases, there was a span of 12 bases. The length of the CDR3 is 16 residues. In nucleotides, the CDR3 is TGTGCCAGTAGTATAACAAACAGGTTCACTAATGAAAAACTGTTTTTT. This sequence encodes CASSITNRFTNEKLFF.

The chain uses TRBV7-9 and TRBJ2-5, with 8 bases identical to TRBD1. The CDR3 loop spans 18 amino acids. Germline V gene data show CDR1 as SEHNR and CDR2 as FQNEAQ (reference sequence). The ends lost 2 bases at V and 4 bases at J; junction bases unmatched: 15. The CDR3 coding sequence is TGTGCCAGCAGCTTACCTCGCGTTCAGGGGGCTTCGTCAGAGACCCAGTACTTC. This sequence encodes CASSLPRVQGASSETQYF.

The chain uses TRBV28 and TRBJ2-7; maybe TRBD2 (6 bases). CDR3 size: 14 residues. From germline, CDR1 is MDHEN and CDR2 SYDVKM. V was shortened by 7 bases and J by 0 bases, with 13 bases between the two germline ends. The CDR3 protein is CASNYYGSSYEQYF. CDR3 coding DNA: TGTGCCAGCAATTATTACGGGAGCTCCTACGAGCAGTACTTC.

CDR3 nucleotide sequence: TGTGCCAGCAGTTACCTCGGGGATAGGGACACTGAAGCTTTCTTT. Its protein is CASSYLGDRDTEAFF. The chain combines TRBV6-6 with TRBJ1-1; D is unresolved. The CDR3 has 15 residues. Trimming removed 2 bases from V and 3 bases from J, with 13 bases in between. Germline values: CDR1 MNHNY, CDR2 SVGAGI (reference sequence).

The V call is TRBV28, the J call TRBJ2-7, with a possible D match to TRBD2 (7 bases). V lost 7 bases and J lost 0, with 25 bases in between. The CDR3 is made up of 18 amino acids. Looked up from germline, CDR1 is MDHEN and CDR2 is SYDVKM. This CDR3 is CASINPRGGQGYSYEQYF. In nucleotides, the CDR3 is TGTGCCAGCATTAATCCAAGGGGGGGGCAGGGCTACTCCTACGAGCAGTACTTC.

The gene calls are TRBV29-1 and TRBJ2-7; TRBD2 agrees at 9 bases. Looked up from germline, CDR1 is SQVTM and CDR2 is ANQGSEA. V trimming: 1 base; J trimming: 3 bases; junction bases outside the gene matches: 4. The CDR3 contains 14 residues. The CDR3 is CSVEGVAGDYEQYF. The CDR3 DNA is TGCAGCGTTGAAGGAGTAGCGGGAGACTACGAGCAGTACTTC.

The chain joins TRBV7-6 to TRBJ1-1; 9 bases are a match to TRBD1. Germline CDR1 is SGHVS and CDR2 is FNYEAQ. The CDR3 runs to 14 residues. Losses at the gene ends were 4 bases for V and 4 bases for J; bases not matched to a gene: 4. Here the CDR3 DNA reads TGTGCCAGCAGCTCCGGGACAGGGATCACTGAAGCTTTCTTT. Protein: CASSSGTGITEAFF.

The chain employs TRBV27 and TRBJ2-1, with TRBD1 identical over 9 bases. This CDR3 is 14 amino acids long. Germline-derived CDR1 and CDR2 are MNHEY and SMNVEV (reference sequence). Losses at the gene ends were 5 bases for V and 6 bases for J; bases not matched to a gene: 5. The CDR3 loop reads CASSPGTGFNEQFF. CDR3 sequence (DNA): TGTGCCAGCAGTCCCGGGACAGGGTTCAATGAGCAGTTCTTC.

The chain employs TRBV11-2 and TRBJ2-3, with no clear D. CDR3 length equals 13 residues. Trimming stripped 0 bases from V and 6 bases from J, with 7 bases between. Per the germline V gene, CDR1 is SGHAT and CDR2 is FQNNGV. CDR3 nucleotides: TGTGCCAGCAGCTTAGAAGGTGTTGATACGCAGTATTTT. This translates into CASSLEGVDTQYF.

This clone was observed a few times. The chain employs TRBV9 and TRBJ1-5, with D possibly being TRBD1 (6 bases). The CDR3 contains 12 residues. Germline V CDR1 and CDR2: SGDLS, YYNGEE. CDR3 region: CTGAGGNQPQHF. CDR3 nucleotide sequence: TGTACGGGGGCGGGAGGCAATCAGCCCCAGCATTTT.

CDR3 bases: TGCAGTGCCCCCCTCGAGGACGAGCAGTACTTC. This translates into CSAPLEDEQYF. The chain has TRBV20-1 and TRBJ2-7; D gene unclear. CDR1 is DFQATT, CDR2 SNEGSKA, per germline (reference sequence). The ends were cut back, 6 bases at V and 5 bases at J, with 11 bases in the middle. The CDR3 has 11 amino acids.

The chain links TRBV5-1 to TRBJ2-7; D is possibly TRBD2 (6 bases). Germline assignment: CDR1 SGHRS and CDR2 YFSETQ. The CDR3 spans 14 residues. V lost 4 bases and J lost 5, with 16 bases in between. The CDR3 loop reads CASSGGVRPDEQYF. As DNA, the CDR3 is TGCGCCAGCAGCGGCGGGGTTCGTCCCGACGAGCAGTACTTC. The complete variable domain, with remaining parts taken from reference TRBV5-1 and TRBJ2-7, reads KAGVTQTPRYLIKTRGQQVTLSCSPISGHRSVSWYQQTPGQGLQFLFEYFSETQRNKGNFPGRFSGRQFSNSRSEMNVSTLELGDSALYLCASSGGVRPDEQYFGPGTRLTVT.

The chain uses TRBV2 and TRBJ1-1, with D tentatively TRBD1 (6 bases). Germline lookup yields CDR1 SNHLY and CDR2 FYNNEI. V was shortened by 8 bases and J by 5 bases, with 9 bases between the two germline ends. The CDR3 is 11 amino acids. Here the CDR3 reads CASGTRTEAFF. The CDR3, as DNA: TGTGCCAGCGGGACACGAACTGAAGCTTTCTTT. Filled out from reference TRBV2 and TRBJ1-1, the complete variable domain reads EPEVTQTPSHQVTQMGQEVILRCVPISNHLYFYWYRQILGQKVEFLVSFYNNEISEKSEIFDDQFSVERPDGSNFTLKIRSTKLEDSAMYFCASGTRTEAFFGQGTRLTVV.

This clone was counted a single time. The V and J genes are TRBV9 and TRBJ2-2; 7 bases line up with TRBD1. V lost 3 bases, J lost 4 bases, and 3 bases stayed unmatched. CDR3 length: 14 residues. In germline, CDR1 is SGDLS, CDR2 YYNGEE. The CDR3 spells CASSADRSTGELFF. CDR3 coding DNA: TGTGCCAGCAGCGCGGACAGGAGCACCGGGGAGCTGTTTTTT.

This rearrangement joins TRBV28 to TRBJ2-3, with a weak D call TRBD1 (7 bases). CDR1 is MDHEN and CDR2 is SYDVKM in the germline V gene. V was pared by 6 bases and J by 4 bases, with 20 bases between. The CDR3 consists of 16 residues. The CDR3 DNA is TGTGCCAGCAGCCCAAACGCAGGGGGGAAGGCAGATACGCAGTATTTT. It yields the protein CASSPNAGGKADTQYF.